Given below is one T cell receptor beta chain in context. Its recognized antigen is unknown. Qualities for individual bases were not recorded, and no much larger clone is one base off. The record originates from a study of Ad26.COV2.S vaccination and SARS-CoV-2 variants (dated by TCRdb to 2020 to 2023). With regard to the full study: Vaccine-arm donors were drawn from COV1001, a multicentre, randomized, double-blind, placebo-controlled phase I-IIa trial of Ad26.COV2.S in healthy adults. Dosing of Ad26.COV2.S was intramuscular, at either 5x10^10 or 1x10^11 viral particles, delivered as one shot or as two shots spaced 56 days apart. TCRbeta repertoire sequencing served as the tool for gauging how specific and how broad the SARS-CoV-2-reactive T cell receptors were following Ad26.COV2.S vaccination. A total of about 30 samples were included in the TCR-sequenced set, comprising 19 Ad26.COV2.S vaccine recipients, 5 placebo recipients and 8 SARS-CoV-2 convalescent individuals. Participants in the trial were split at random into five groups of five each, receiving low-dose or high-dose Ad26.COV2.S once or twice, or else placebo on both occasions. Investigators did not know the trial group allocation while performing experiments and assessing outcomes. Broad study findings and their caveats: Vaccine and placebo recipients had similar non-spike TCR breadth, a finding consistent with the vaccine containing only spike. Higher spike-specific TCR breadth was observed in Ad26.COV2.S recipients than in placebo recipients (P = 0.0014). The study was not powered for comparison of responses between vaccine doses or regimens. According to the authors, total T cell responses may have been underestimated by the TCR breadth and depth analyses. After vaccination, substantial breadth of spike-specific CD8+ and CD4+ T cell responses was reported.

The label giving this sample's treatment or condition can be read as: some 20 received Ad26.COV2.S at low or high dose, single or two shots; roughly five received placebo; per-sample allocation not given. For vaccine and placebo recipients, the sequenced repertoires came from samples collected on day 63 after the first injection. Between 29 July and 7 August 2020, Cohort 1b enrolled around 25 adults aged 18-55 years at one site in Boston, USA. Ad26.COV2.S was a replication-incompetent adenovirus type 26 vector expressing a prefusion-stabilized SARS-CoV-2 spike protein from the original Wuhan strain. Trimming accounts for 0 bases at V and 2 bases at J, while the number of junction bases matched to no gene is 6. As encoded in the germline V gene (reference sequence), CDR1 is SEHNR while CDR2 is FQNEAQ. The CDR3 numbers 17 residues from cysteine through phenylalanine. Just the 51-base CDR3 DNA is kept, in frame starting at base 1.

The immunoSEQ Assay was used to sequence TCRbeta CDR3 regions. After extraction, genomic DNA underwent amplification by bias-controlled multiplex PCR, followed by high-throughput sequencing. Per the authors' processing: Collapsing and filtering of sequences were performed to quantify the absolute abundance of each unique TCRbeta CDR3 region. T cell fraction was estimated by normalization of TCRbeta template counts to usable DNA, with usable DNA being measured through amplification of reference genes present in all nucleated cells. Repertoire TCRs were annotated as SARS-CoV-2-specific when V gene, CDR3 amino acid sequence and J gene were exactly matched to a known reactive TCR set. The reference SARS-CoV-2 TCR set came from MIRA and was filtered for enrichment in COVID-19-positive ImmuneCODE repertoires, removing public or cross-reactive TCRs. Drawing on the MIRA antigens, annotated TCRs were analysed further at the level of specific ORF or position within ORF. Breadth was defined as annotated unique rearrangements over total unique productive rearrangements; depth was the summed frequency of those rearrangements. Group comparisons of TCR breadth used two-sided Wilcoxon rank-sum tests. Imported from immuneACCESS, the table was reduced by TCRdb to in-frame sequences with V and J called. These copies leave out some clones; in studies compared against another copy, an unresolved V gene accounts for under half, and the cause of the remainder is not known. The V and J calls and clone size come from that table; D and trimming were worked out from the DNA. The sample table contains about 320,000 clones; only one count was recorded for about nine tenths of them. Together, the top ten hold 5.5% of the sample.

This clonotype was sampled from a person aged 18-60 years who received the Ad26.COV2.S COVID-19 vaccine or a placebo. The chain joins TRBV7-9 to TRBJ1-1; the central 10 bases match TRBD1. Material: peripheral blood, obtained in a trial of Ad26.COV2.S vaccine versus placebo. At the DNA level, the sequence is TGTGCCAGCAGCTTAGCGCTGCGGGACAGGGGCAACACTGAAGCTTTCTTT. Translated, it reads CASSLALRDRGNTEAFF.